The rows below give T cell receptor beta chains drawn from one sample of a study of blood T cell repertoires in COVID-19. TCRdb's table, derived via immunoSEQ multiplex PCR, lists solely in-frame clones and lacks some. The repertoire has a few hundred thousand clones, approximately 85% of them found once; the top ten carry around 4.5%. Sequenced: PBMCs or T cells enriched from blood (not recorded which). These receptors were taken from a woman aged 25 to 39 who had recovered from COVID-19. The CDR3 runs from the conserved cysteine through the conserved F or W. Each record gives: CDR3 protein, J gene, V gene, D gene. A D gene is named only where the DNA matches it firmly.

CDR3: CASSQAGSYTF; J: TRBJ1-2; V: TRBV9; D: .
CDR3: CASGQGENTEAFF; J: TRBJ1-1; V: TRBV6-5; D: TRBD1
CDR3: CASSQFLKDTQQETQYF; J: TRBJ2-5; V: TRBV23-1; D: .
CDR3: CATKQGNQPQHF; J: TRBJ1-5; V: TRBV19; D: TRBD1
CDR3: CATSENLAPYEQYF; J: TRBJ2-7; V: TRBV24-1; D: .
CDR3: CASSFGQRGTEAFF; J: TRBJ1-1; V: TRBV7-9; D: .
CDR3: CASSLGPGQDNQPQHF; J: TRBJ1-5; V: TRBV5-1; D: TRBD1
CDR3: CASSYFGTNTGELFF; J: TRBJ2-2; V: TRBV6-6; D: .
CDR3: CASSTDYGYTF; J: TRBJ1-2; V: TRBV28; D: .
CDR3: CASSFLDRGTAFF; J: TRBJ1-1; V: TRBV27; D: TRBD1
CDR3: CASSLLSRGYEQYF; J: TRBJ2-7; V: TRBV28; D: .
CDR3: CASSVEPRDTEAFF; J: TRBJ1-1; V: TRBV9; D: .
CDR3: CASSPGLVNLFF; J: TRBJ2-1; V: TRBV27; D: TRBD2
CDR3: CASSFGRGANYGYTF; J: TRBJ1-2; V: TRBV7-9; D: .
CDR3: CAWASTQETQYF; J: TRBJ2-5; V: TRBV30; D: .
CDR3: CASSLRRTGVGKNIQYF; J: TRBJ2-4; V: TRBV7-8; D: TRBD1
CDR3: CASRGQQVNTEAFF; J: TRBJ1-1; V: TRBV28; D: .